This is a list of T cell receptor beta chains from one sample in a study of blood T cell repertoires in COVID-19. Libraries were prepared by immunoSEQ multiplex PCR; TCRdb keeps only in-frame clonotypes and omits some of them. Of about 180,000 clones listed, 80% to 90% are singletons. Sequencing was carried out using peripheral blood. The receptors originated from a man between 18 and 29 years old who had recovered from COVID-19. Both conserved end residues are part of each CDR3. D genes are given only for firm matches. Clone sizes are given selectively: once, few, many, or a class where the clone is expanded.

v_call	cdr3_length	j_call	d_call	clone_size	cdr3_nt	cdr3_aa
TRBV28	13	TRBJ1-2	TRBD1	.	TGTGCCAGCACCGCGACAGGGAACTATGGCTACACCTTC	CASTATGNYGYTF
TRBV6-5	14	TRBJ1-2	.	.	TGTGCCAGCAGTTACGGGTCAGGTGCCTATGGCTACACCTTC	CASSYGSGAYGYTF
TRBV6-2/TRBV6-3	16	TRBJ1-5	.	.	TGTGCCAGCAGCTCTTTCCGGGGGGGTTACAATCAGCCCCAGCATTTT	CASSSFRGGYNQPQHF
TRBV4-3	14	TRBJ2-7	.	.	TGCGCCAGCAGCCAAGACAGGGGTCACTACGAGCAGTACTTC	CASSQDRGHYEQYF
TRBV30	16	TRBJ2-7	TRBD1	.	TGTGCCTGGAGTGACCTCGGGACAGGGGTTTCCCACGAGCAGTACTTC	CAWSDLGTGVSHEQYF
TRBV11-3	17	TRBJ2-1	.	.	TGTGCCAGCAGCTTAGGAGGAAGCGGGCCTACTTACAATGAGCAGTTCTTC	CASSLGGSGPTYNEQFF
TRBV28	16	TRBJ2-3	.	medium-sized	TGTGCCAGCAGTTTACTATCCCGATTGAGCACAGATACGCAGTATTTT	CASSLLSRLSTDTQYF
TRBV9	13	TRBJ1-6	.	.	TGTGCCAGCAGCGTAGGAGGTAATTCACCCCTCCACTTT	CASSVGGNSPLHF
TRBV19	17	TRBJ2-2	TRBD2	.	TGTGCCAGTAGAATCGTTAGCGGGGGAGCAGGCACCGGGGAGCTGTTTTTT	CASRIVSGGAGTGELFF
TRBV18	14	TRBJ2-7	TRBD2	.	TGTGCCAGCTCACCAGGGGGGAGGGCCAGCGAGCAGTACTTC	CASSPGGRASEQYF
TRBV9	16	TRBJ2-2	.	.	TGTGCCAGCAGCGTAGAGGGCGGGACGTACACCGGGGAGCTGTTTTTT	CASSVEGGTYTGELFF
TRBV2	11	TRBJ2-4	.	.	TGTGCCAGCAATGGAGGGAACATTCAGTACTTC	CASNGGNIQYF
TRBV3-1/TRBV3-2	13	TRBJ2-7	TRBD2	.	TGTGCCAGCAGCCAGAGCGGGAGGGGTGAGCAGTACTTC	CASSQSGRGEQYF
TRBV28	15	TRBJ2-6	.	.	TGTGCCAGCAGTTCTACAGGCTCTGGGGCCAACGTCCTGACTTTC	CASSSTGSGANVLTF
TRBV2	15	TRBJ2-7	TRBD2	.	TGTGCCAGCAGTGGCCTACTAGCGGGAAAATACGAGCAGTACTTC	CASSGLLAGKYEQYF
TRBV5-6	15	TRBJ2-2	.	.	TGTGCCAGCAGCTTGGACAGGACGAACACCGGGGAGCTGTTTTTT	CASSLDRTNTGELFF
TRBV7-8	13	TRBJ2-7	.	.	TGTGCCAGCAGCTTTAACCCGCTGGCCGAGCAGTACTTC	CASSFNPLAEQYF
TRBV7-2	17	TRBJ2-6	.	.	TGTGCCAGCAGCTTAAGGGGGAGGGAGGCTGGGGCCAACGTCCTGACTTTC	CASSLRGREAGANVLTF
TRBV28	14	TRBJ1-3	.	.	TGTGCCGCGGGGCAGACGAACTCTGGAAACACCATATATTTT	CAAGQTNSGNTIYF
TRBV10-3	13	TRBJ1-2	TRBD1	.	TGTGCCATCACCGAGGGGACAGGGGGTGACTACACCTTC	CAITEGTGGDYTF
TRBV12-5	18	TRBJ1-4	TRBD1	.	TGTGCTAGTGAACGGGACAGGGGGGAAATTGCAACTAATGAAAAACTGTTTTTT	CASERDRGEIATNEKLFF
TRBV4-1	17	TRBJ2-7	TRBD2	.	TGCGCCAGCAGCCAAGATGCCCCTAGCGGGAGTAGGTACGAGCAGTACTTC	CASSQDAPSGSRYEQYF
TRBV2	15	TRBJ2-7	.	.	TGTGCCAGCAGTGAAGGACACGTCCCAACCTACGAGCAGTACTTC	CASSEGHVPTYEQYF
TRBV6-5	16	TRBJ2-2	TRBD2	.	TGTGCCAGCAGTTACGTAGCGGGAGGGTACACCGGGGAGCTGTTTTTT	CASSYVAGGYTGELFF
TRBV28	16	TRBJ1-2	.	.	TGTGCCAGCAGTTTCTGGGGGGTGGGTAATGGGGATGGCTACACCTTC	CASSFWGVGNGDGYTF
TRBV6-5	15	TRBJ1-2	.	.	TGTGCCAGCAGTTTGGGAGCTCCGCTCAACTATGGCTACACCTTC	CASSLGAPLNYGYTF
TRBV29-1	13	TRBJ2-1	TRBD2	few	TGCGGGAGTTCTAGCGGGGGGTTCAATGAGCAGTTCTTC	CGSSSGGFNEQFF
TRBV19	14	TRBJ2-1	.	.	TGTGCCAGTAGTCTTGGGGGCGCGTACAATGAGCAGTTCTTC	CASSLGGAYNEQFF
TRBV3-1/TRBV3-2	17	TRBJ1-6	TRBD1	once	TGTGCCAGCAGCCAAGTGGGCAGGGGGAACTATAATTCACCCCTCCACTTT	CASSQVGRGNYNSPLHF
TRBV9	15	TRBJ1-2	TRBD1	.	TGTGCCAGCAGCGTAGGAGGGGGCGCTAGCTATGGCTACACCTTC	CASSVGGGASYGYTF